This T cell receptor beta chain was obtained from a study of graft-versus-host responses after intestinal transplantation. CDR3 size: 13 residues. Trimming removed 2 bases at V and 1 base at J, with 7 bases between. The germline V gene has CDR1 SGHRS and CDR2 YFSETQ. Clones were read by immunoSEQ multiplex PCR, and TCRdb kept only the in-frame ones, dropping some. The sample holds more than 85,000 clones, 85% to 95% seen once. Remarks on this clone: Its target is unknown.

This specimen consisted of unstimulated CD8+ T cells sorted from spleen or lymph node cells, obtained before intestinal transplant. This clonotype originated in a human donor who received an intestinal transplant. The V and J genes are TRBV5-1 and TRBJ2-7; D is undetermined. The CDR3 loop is CASSFSQSYEQYF. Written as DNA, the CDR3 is TGCGCCAGCAGCTTCAGTCAGTCCTACGAGCAGTACTTC.